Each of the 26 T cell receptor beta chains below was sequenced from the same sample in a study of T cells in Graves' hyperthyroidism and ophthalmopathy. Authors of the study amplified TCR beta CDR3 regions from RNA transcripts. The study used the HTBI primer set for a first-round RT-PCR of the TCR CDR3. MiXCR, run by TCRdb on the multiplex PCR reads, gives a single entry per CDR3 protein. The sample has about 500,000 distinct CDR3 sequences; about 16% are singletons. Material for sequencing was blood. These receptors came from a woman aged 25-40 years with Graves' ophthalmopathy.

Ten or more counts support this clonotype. The CDR3 DNA sequence: TGCAGTGCTAGAGTGGCGGGAGAGGCCTACGAGCAGTACTTC. This encodes CSARVAGEAYEQYF. The V call is TRBV20-1, the J call TRBJ2-7; 7 bases line up with TRBD2. Germline CDR1 is DFQATT and CDR2 is SNEGSKA (reference sequence). The CDR3 extends over 14 amino acids. V shed 1 base, J shed 2 bases, and the junction held 5 bases outside the gene matches.

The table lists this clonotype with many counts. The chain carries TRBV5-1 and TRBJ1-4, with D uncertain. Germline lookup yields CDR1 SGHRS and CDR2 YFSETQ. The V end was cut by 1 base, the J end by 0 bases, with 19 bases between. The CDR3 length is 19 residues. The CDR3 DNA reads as TGCGCCAGCAGCTTGTGGCCGTCGTCGGTCGGGTCAACTAATGAAAAACTGTTTTTT. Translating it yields CASSLWPSSVGSTNEKLFF. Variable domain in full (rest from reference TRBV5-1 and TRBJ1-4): KAGVTQTPRYLIKTRGQQVTLSCSPISGHRSVSWYQQTPGQGLQFLFEYFSETQRNKGNFPGRFSGRQFSNSRSEMNVSTLELGDSALYLCASSLWPSSVGSTNEKLFFGSGTQLSVL.

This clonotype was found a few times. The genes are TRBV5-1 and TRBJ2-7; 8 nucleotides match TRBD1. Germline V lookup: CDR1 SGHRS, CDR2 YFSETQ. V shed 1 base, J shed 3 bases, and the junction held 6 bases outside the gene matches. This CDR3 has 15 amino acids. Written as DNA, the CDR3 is TGCGCCAGCAGCTTGACAGGGGGGTCTGACTACGAGCAGTACTTC. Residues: CASSLTGGSDYEQYF.

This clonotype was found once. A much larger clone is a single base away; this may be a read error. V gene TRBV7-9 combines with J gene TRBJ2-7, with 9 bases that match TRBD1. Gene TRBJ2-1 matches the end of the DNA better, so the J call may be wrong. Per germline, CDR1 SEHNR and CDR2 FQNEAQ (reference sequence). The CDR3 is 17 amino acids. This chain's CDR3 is CASSPARTGDPSYEQFF. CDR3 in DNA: TGTGCCAGCAGCCCCGCCCGGACAGGGGACCCCTCCTACGAGCAGTTCTTC.

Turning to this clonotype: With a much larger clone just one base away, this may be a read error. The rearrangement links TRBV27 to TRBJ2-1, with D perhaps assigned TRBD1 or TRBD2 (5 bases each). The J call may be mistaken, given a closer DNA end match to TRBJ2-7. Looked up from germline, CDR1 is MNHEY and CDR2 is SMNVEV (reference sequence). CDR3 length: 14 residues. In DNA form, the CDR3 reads TGTGCCAGCAGTTTAGAGCGGACGGACAATGAGCAGTACTTC. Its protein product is CASSLERTDNEQYF.

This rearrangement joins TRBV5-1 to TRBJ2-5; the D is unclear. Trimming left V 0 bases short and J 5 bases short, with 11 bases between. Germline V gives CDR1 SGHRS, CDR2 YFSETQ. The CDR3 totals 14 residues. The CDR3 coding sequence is TGCGCCAGCAGCTTGGTATCCCCCAGTGAGACCCAGTACTTC. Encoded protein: CASSLVSPSETQYF.

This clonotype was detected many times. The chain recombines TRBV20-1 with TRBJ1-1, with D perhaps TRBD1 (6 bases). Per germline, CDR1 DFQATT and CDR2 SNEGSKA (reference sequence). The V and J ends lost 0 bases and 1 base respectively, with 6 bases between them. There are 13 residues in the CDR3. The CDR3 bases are TGCAGTGCTAGAGAGGACAGGAACACTGAAGCTTTCTTT. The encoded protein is CSAREDRNTEAFF.

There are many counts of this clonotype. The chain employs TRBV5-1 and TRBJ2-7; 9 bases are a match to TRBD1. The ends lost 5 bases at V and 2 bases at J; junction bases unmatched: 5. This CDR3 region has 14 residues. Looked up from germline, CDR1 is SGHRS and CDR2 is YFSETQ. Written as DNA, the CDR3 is TGCGCCAGCAGTCGGACAGGGGTACCCTACGAGCAGTACTTC. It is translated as CASSRTGVPYEQYF.

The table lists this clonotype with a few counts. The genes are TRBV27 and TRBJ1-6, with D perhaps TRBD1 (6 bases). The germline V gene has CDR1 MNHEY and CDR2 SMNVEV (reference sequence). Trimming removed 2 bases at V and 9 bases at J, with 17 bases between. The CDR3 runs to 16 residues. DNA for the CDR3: TGTGCCAGCAGTTTAAATGCGGCCCAGGGGAGTTCACCCCTCCACTTT. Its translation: CASSLNAAQGSSPLHF.

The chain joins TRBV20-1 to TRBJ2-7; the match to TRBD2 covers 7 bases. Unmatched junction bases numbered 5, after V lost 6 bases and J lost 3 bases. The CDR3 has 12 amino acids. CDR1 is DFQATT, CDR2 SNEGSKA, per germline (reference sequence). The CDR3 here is CSAGSSGYEQYF. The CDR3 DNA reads TGCAGTGCGGGGTCTAGCGGCTACGAGCAGTACTTC.

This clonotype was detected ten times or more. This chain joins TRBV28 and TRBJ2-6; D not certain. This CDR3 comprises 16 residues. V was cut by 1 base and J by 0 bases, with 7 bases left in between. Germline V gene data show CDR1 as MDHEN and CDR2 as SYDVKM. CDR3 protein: CASSLLGISGANVLTF. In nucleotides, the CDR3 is TGTGCCAGCAGTTTATTAGGCATCTCTGGGGCCAACGTCCTGACTTTC. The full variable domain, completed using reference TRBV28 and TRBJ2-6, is DVKVTQSSRYLVKRTGEKVFLECVQDMDHENMFWYRQDPGLGLRLIYFSYDVKMKEKGDIPEGYSVSREKKERFSLILESASTNQTSMYLCASSLLGISGANVLTFGAGSRLTVL.

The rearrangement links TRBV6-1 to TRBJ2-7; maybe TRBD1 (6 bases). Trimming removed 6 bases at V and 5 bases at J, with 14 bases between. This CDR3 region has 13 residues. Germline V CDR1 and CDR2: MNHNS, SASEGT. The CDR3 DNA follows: TGTGCCAGCAGGAGACAACAGGGTCACGAGCAGTACTTC. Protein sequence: CASRRQQGHEQYF.

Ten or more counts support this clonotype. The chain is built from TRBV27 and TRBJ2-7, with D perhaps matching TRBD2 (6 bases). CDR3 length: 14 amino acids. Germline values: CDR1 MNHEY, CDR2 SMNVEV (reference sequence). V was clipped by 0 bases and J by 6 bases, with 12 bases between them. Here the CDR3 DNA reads TGTGCCAGCAGTTTATCGGCGGGGACTGGCGAGCAGTACTTC. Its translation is CASSLSAGTGEQYF.

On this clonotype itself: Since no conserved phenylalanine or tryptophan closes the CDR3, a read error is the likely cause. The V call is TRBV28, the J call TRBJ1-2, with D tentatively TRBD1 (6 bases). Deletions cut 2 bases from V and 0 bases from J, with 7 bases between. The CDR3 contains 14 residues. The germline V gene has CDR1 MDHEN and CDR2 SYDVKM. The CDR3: CASSLGGTNYGYTS. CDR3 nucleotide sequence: TGTGCCAGCAGTTTAGGGGGCACTAACTATGGCTACACCTCC.

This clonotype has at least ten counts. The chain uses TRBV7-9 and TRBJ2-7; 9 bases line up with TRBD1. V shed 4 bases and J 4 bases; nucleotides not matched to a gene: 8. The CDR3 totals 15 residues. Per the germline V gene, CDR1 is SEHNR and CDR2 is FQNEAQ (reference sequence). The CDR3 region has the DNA TGTGCCAGCAGCTCCTGGGGCGACAGGGGGTACGAGCAGTACTTC. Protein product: CASSSWGDRGYEQYF.

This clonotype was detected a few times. CDR3 sequence (DNA): TGTGCTAGTGGTATTTATCCGGGACTAGCGTTTGGCGAGCAGTTCTTC. Amino acids: CASGIYPGLAFGEQFF. The chain combines TRBV12-5 with TRBJ2-1; TRBD2 aligns across 10 bases. Losses at the gene ends were 5 bases for V and 10 bases for J; bases not matched to a gene: 14. From germline, CDR1 is LGHNT and CDR2 FRNRAP. This CDR3 is built from 16 residues.

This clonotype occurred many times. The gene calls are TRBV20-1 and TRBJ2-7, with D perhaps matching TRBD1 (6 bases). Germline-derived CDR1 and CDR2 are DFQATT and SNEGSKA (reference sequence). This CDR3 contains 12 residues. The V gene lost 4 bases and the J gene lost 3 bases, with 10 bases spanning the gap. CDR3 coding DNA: TGCAGTGCTAAAAAGGGGGTCTACGAGCAGTACTTC. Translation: CSAKKGVYEQYF.

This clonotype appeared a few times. CDR3 nucleotide sequence: TGTGCCAGCAGCCGAGCGAGCCTTTCCTACGAGCAGTACTTC. Its protein is CASSRASLSYEQYF. This chain links TRBV4-2 with TRBJ2-7, with unresolved D. Germline values: CDR1 LGHNA, CDR2 YNFKEQ. There are 14 residues in the CDR3. V lost 4 bases to trimming and J lost 1 base, with 11 bases between them.

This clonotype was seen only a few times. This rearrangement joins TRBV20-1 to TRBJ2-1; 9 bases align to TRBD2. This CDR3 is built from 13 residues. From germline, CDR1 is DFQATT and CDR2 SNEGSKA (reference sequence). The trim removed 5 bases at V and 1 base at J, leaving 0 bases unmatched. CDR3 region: CSAAGGSYNEQFF. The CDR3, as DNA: TGCAGTGCTGCGGGAGGGTCCTACAATGAGCAGTTCTTC.

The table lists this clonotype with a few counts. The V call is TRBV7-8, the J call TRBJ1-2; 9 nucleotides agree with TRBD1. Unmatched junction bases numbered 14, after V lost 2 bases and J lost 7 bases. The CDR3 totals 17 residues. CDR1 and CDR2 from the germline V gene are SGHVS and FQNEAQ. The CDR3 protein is CASSLIPPGTGLSGYTF. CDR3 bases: TGTGCCAGCAGCTTAATCCCCCCCGGGACAGGGCTTAGTGGCTACACCTTC.

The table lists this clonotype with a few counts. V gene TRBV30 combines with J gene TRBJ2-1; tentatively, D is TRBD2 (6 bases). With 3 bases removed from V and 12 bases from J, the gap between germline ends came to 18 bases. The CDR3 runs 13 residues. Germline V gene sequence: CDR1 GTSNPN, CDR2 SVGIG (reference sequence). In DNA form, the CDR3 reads TGTGCCTGGAGGTTGGGGACCGGGAGTTCGCAGTTCTTC. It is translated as CAWRLGTGSSQFF.

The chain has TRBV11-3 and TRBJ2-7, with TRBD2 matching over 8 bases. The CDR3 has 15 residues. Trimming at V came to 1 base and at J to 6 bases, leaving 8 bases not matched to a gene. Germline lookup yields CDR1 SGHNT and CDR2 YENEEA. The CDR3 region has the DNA TGTGCCAGCAGCTTAGGCGGCGGGGGGAATGGCGAGCAGTACTTC. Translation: CASSLGGGGNGEQYF.

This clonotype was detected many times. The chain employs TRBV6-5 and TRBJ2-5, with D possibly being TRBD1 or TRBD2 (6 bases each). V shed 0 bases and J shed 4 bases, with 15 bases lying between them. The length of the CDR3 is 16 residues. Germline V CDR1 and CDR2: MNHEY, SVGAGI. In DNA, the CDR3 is TGTGCCAGCAGTTACTCCGACGGGGGCGGCCGAGAGACCCAGTACTTC. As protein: CASSYSDGGGRETQYF.

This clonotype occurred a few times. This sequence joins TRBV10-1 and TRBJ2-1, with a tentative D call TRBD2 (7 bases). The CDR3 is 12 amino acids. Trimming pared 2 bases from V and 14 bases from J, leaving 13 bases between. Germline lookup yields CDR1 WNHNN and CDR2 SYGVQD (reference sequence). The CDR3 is CASSERGGRKFF. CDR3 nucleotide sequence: TGCGCCAGCAGTGAGAGGGGGGGGCGTAAGTTCTTC.

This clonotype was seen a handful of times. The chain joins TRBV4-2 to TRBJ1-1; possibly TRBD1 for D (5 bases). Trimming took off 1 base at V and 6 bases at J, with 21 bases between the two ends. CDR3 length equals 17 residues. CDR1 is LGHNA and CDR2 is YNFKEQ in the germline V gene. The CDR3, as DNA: TGTGCCAGCAGCCAAGGAATTCTCGCCAAAGGAGGGGCTGAAGCTTTCTTT. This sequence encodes CASSQGILAKGGAEAFF.

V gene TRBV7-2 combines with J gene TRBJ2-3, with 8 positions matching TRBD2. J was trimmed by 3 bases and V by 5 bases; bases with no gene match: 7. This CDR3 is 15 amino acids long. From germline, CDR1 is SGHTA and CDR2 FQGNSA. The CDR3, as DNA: TGTGCCAGCAGCACCAGCGGGAGTGGGACAGATACGCAGTATTTT. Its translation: CASSTSGSGTDTQYF.